This record looks at one T cell receptor (beta chain) sequence and its context. Its antigen is undetermined. One base away lies a much larger clone, so this may be a sequencing read error. The CDR3 runs to 11 residues. Germline assignment: CDR1 SGHRS and CDR2 YFSETQ. The V gene lost 4 bases and the J gene lost 3 bases, with 2 bases spanning the gap. This sample is part of a study of shared clonotypes between healthy human individuals. Findings of the study overall: Despite large depth, rarefaction showed incomplete sorted-subset sequencing.

Only in-frame clones appear in the TCRdb table, and some are missing; sequencing was by immunoSEQ multiplex PCR. The repertoire holds about 1.1 million clones, with about 80% as singletons. Donors, without exception, were Caucasian adults residing in Nashville, Tennessee. This sequence was found in a man aged 18 to 35 in good health. Some clones in this sample may be carry-over from other donors' samples. Input material: memory CD4+ T cells from PBMCs. The subset denotes: CD45RA-negative fraction. The chain employs TRBV5-1 and TRBJ2-1; D not resolved. The CDR3 coding sequence is TGCGCCAGCAGCGACTACAATGAGCAGTTCTTC. Translated: CASSDYNEQFF.